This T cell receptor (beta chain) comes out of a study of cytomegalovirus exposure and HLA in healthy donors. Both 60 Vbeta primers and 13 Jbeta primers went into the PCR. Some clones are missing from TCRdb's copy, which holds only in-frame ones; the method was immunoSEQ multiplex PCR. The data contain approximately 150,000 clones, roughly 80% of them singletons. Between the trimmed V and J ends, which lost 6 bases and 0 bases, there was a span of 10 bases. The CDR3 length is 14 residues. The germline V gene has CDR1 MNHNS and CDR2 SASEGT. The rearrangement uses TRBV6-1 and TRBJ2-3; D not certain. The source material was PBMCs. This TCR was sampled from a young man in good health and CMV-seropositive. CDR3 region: CASRVSASTDTQYF. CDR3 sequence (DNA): TGTGCCAGCAGGGTTAGTGCTAGCACAGATACGCAGTATTTT.